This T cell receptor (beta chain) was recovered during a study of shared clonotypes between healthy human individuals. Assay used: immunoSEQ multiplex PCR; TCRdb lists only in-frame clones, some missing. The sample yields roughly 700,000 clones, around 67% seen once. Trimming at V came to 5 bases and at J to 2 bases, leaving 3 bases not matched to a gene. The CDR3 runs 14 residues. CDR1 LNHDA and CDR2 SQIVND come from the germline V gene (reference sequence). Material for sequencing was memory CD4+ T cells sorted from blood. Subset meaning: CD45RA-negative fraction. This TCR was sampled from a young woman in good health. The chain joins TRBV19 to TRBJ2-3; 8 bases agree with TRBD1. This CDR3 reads CASSAGQATDTQYF. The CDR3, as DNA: TGTGCCAGTAGTGCGGGACAGGCCACAGATACGCAGTATTTT.